Shown below are 22 T cell receptor beta chains from a single sample sequenced in a study of blood T cell repertoires in COVID-19 (dated by TCRdb to the early 2020s). Libraries were prepared through the immunoSEQ multiplex PCR assay. TCRdb provides this immuneACCESS table in a form limited to in-frame rearrangements. Some clones are lacking; in checked studies, under half of them reflect an unresolved V gene, and why the rest are absent is not known. The sample data list over 85,000 clones, and more than 85% of these were observed just once. Clones ranked in the top ten supply over 2.5% of the sample. The sequencing sample was made of peripheral blood. These receptors all come from a man aged 45-65 years with active or convalescent COVID-19.

This chain links TRBV19 with TRBJ2-5; weak D call: TRBD1 (6 bases). The V gene lost 6 bases and the J gene lost 4 bases, with 12 bases spanning the gap. CDR3 length: 13 residues. Germline values: CDR1 LNHDA, CDR2 SQIVND (reference sequence). Here the CDR3 DNA reads TGTGCCAGTAGCGGCCTGACAGGAGAGACCCAGTACTTC. This gives the protein CASSGLTGETQYF.

V usage is TRBV6-2 or TRBV6-3 and J usage is TRBJ2-5, with TRBD2 identical over 8 bases. V trimming: 3 bases; J trimming: 5 bases; junction bases outside the gene matches: 11. CDR1 MNHEY and CDR2 SVGEGT come from the germline V gene. The CDR3 length is 16 residues. The CDR3 region is CASSYSAGDIGETQYF. DNA of the CDR3: TGTGCCAGCAGTTATTCAGCGGGGGACATCGGGGAGACCCAGTACTTC.

The chain carries TRBV5-1 and TRBJ1-2, with 8 nucleotides matching TRBD1. With 4 bases clipped from V and 3 bases from J, the junction kept 8 bases outside the gene matches. The CDR3 is made up of 15 amino acids. The germline gives CDR1 SGHRS, CDR2 YFSETQ. The CDR3 bases are TGCGCCAGCAGCCCCGTGATACAGGGGGACTATGGCTACACCTTC. This gives the protein CASSPVIQGDYGYTF.

The chain is built from TRBV6-6 and TRBJ2-6, with TRBD1 as a possible D gene (5 bases). Deletions cut 6 bases from V and 4 bases from J, with 13 bases between. The germline V gene has CDR1 MNHNY and CDR2 SVGAGI (reference sequence). The CDR3 is made up of 15 amino acids. CDR3 sequence: CASRPGKTGANVLTF. The CDR3 DNA is TGTGCCAGCAGGCCAGGGAAGACCGGGGCCAACGTCCTGACTTTC.

The rearrangement joins TRBV2 to TRBJ1-1, with 8 bases that match TRBD1. The junction had 8 bases not matched to a gene; V was cut back by 7 bases and J by 1 base. Germline CDR1 and CDR2: SNHLY and FYNNEI. The CDR3 length is 15 residues. The DNA of the CDR3 is TGTGCCAGCACCTGGGCAGGGGGCGCGAACACTGAAGCTTTCTTT. Its translation is CASTWAGGANTEAFF.

The chain links TRBV28 to TRBJ2-2; TRBD2 aligns across 11 bases. J gave up 0 bases and V 11 bases, and 5 bases lay outside the gene matches. From germline, CDR1 is MDHEN and CDR2 SYDVKM. The CDR3 runs to 15 residues. Here the CDR3 reads CAAGGLAANTGELFF. CDR3 DNA: TGTGCCGCAGGGGGACTAGCGGCGAACACCGGGGAGCTGTTTTTT.

This clone occurred a few times. The V call is TRBV18, the J call TRBJ1-1, with 7 bases aligning to TRBD1. Germline values: CDR1 KGHSH, CDR2 LQKENI. CDR3 length: 17 residues. V was pared by 3 bases and J by 1 base, with 11 bases of the junction left unmatched. The CDR3 protein is CASSPRQGGRQNTEAFF. CDR3 nucleotide sequence: TGTGCCAGCTCACCGAGACAGGGAGGTCGGCAGAACACTGAAGCTTTCTTT.

The chain recombines TRBV28 with TRBJ2-3, with D perhaps matching TRBD1 (6 bases). CDR1 is MDHEN, CDR2 SYDVKM, per germline. Trimming cost V 0 bases and J 1 base, with 8 bases left between them. CDR3 length: 15 residues. CDR3 region: CASSLWGTRTDTQYF. CDR3 nucleotides: TGTGCCAGCAGTTTATGGGGGACACGCACAGATACGCAGTATTTT.

J is TRBJ1-1 and V is TRBV6-2 or TRBV6-3, with 8 bases fitting TRBD1. The V segment lost 4 bases and the J segment 11 bases; nucleotides outside the gene matches: 9. Germline-derived CDR1 and CDR2 are MNHEY and SVGEGT. The CDR3 totals 13 residues. The CDR3 region is CASSSPGQGGAFF. The CDR3 DNA follows: TGTGCCAGCAGTTCCCCCGGACAGGGTGGGGCTTTCTTT.

The rearrangement uses TRBV4-3 and TRBJ2-4; 9 bases are shared with TRBD2. The trim removed 1 base at V and 6 bases at J, leaving 7 bases unmatched. In germline, CDR1 is LGHNA, CDR2 YSLEER. This CDR3 has 16 amino acids. For the CDR3, the DNA is TGCGCCAGCAGCCAAGGTGGCGGGGGGGCAGTAAACATTCAGTACTTC. Translating it yields CASSQGGGGAVNIQYF.

This chain links TRBV11-2 with TRBJ1-2; 7 bases line up with TRBD1. From germline, CDR1 is SGHAT and CDR2 FQNNGV. The length of the CDR3 is 14 residues. Losses at the gene ends were 5 bases for V and 2 bases for J; bases not matched to a gene: 5. The DNA of the CDR3 is TGTGCCAGCAGCCCCGGGACAGCCAACTATGGCTACACCTTC. Amino acid sequence: CASSPGTANYGYTF. The whole variable domain, filled in from reference TRBV11-2 and TRBJ1-2, reads EAGVAQSPRYKIIEKRQSVAFWCNPISGHATLYWYQQILGQGPKLLIQFQNNGVVDDSQLPKDRFSAERLKGVDSTLKIQPAKLEDSAVYLCASSPGTANYGYTFGSGTRLTVV.

This chain connects TRBV19 to TRBJ1-5, with TRBD1 matching 12 bases. Per the germline V gene, CDR1 is LNHDA and CDR2 is SQIVND (reference sequence). This CDR3 is built from 17 residues. Germline trimming cut 3 bases from V and 5 bases from J; bases unmatched to any gene: 8. The chain's CDR3 is CASSIFFGTGGDQPQHF. CDR3 sequence (DNA): TGTGCCAGTAGTATCTTTTTTGGGACAGGGGGCGATCAGCCCCAGCATTTT.

The genes are TRBV5-6 and TRBJ2-5; 10 nucleotides agree with TRBD2. The CDR3 has 16 amino acids. The V segment lost 4 bases and the J segment 5 bases; nucleotides outside the gene matches: 11. CDR1 is SGHDT and CDR2 is YYEEEE in the germline V gene. The CDR3 region has the DNA TGTGCCAGCAGCCGCCTAGGGACTAGCGTGGCGGAGACCCAGTACTTC. It encodes CASSRLGTSVAETQYF.

Concerning this clone itself: Relative to the germline gene, one junction end is altered; a read error may explain this. The chain joins TRBV19 to TRBJ2-7; TRBD1 is a possible D gene (6 bases). Germline CDR1 and CDR2: LNHDA and SQIVND (reference sequence). The CDR3 consists of 14 residues. The CDR3 region has the DNA TGTGCCAGTAGCATAGGACAGCGCACCTACGAGCAGTACTTC. Its translation is CASSIGQRTYEQYF.

This clone showed up just once. The V and J genes are TRBV7-9 and TRBJ1-5, with 9 bases that match TRBD1. The trim removed 5 bases at V and 3 bases at J, leaving 5 bases unmatched. This CDR3 contains 15 residues. Germline V gives CDR1 SEHNR, CDR2 FQNEAQ (reference sequence). The CDR3 sequence is CASSPGQGINQPQHF. The CDR3 DNA is TGTGCCAGCAGCCCGGGACAGGGCATCAATCAGCCCCAGCATTTT.

In this sample, this clone turned up once. CDR3 DNA sequence: TGCAGCGTGGCGGCCCACGACAGAGCTTTCTTT. Its translation is CSVAAHDRAFF. The chain recombines TRBV29-1 with TRBJ1-1; weak D call: TRBD1 (5 bases). CDR3 length equals 11 residues. CDR1 and CDR2 (germline): SQVTM, ANQGSEA. Trimming pared 6 bases from V and 10 bases from J, leaving 15 bases between.

The CDR3: CASSPGGAGDTIYF. In nucleotides, the CDR3 is TGTGCCAGCAGCCCCGGGGGAGCTGGGGACACCATATATTTT. The rearrangement uses TRBV7-9 and TRBJ1-3; the D gene is possibly TRBD1 (5 bases). The CDR3 has 14 amino acids. Germline V gene data show CDR1 as SEHNR and CDR2 as FQNEAQ (reference sequence). Between the trimmed V and J ends, which lost 5 bases and 8 bases, there was a span of 16 bases.

The genes are TRBV28 and TRBJ1-2; D unclear. The CDR3 runs 12 residues. Germline-derived CDR1 and CDR2 are MDHEN and SYDVKM. Trimming pared 4 bases from V and 2 bases from J, leaving 5 bases between. The CDR3 DNA is TGTGCCAGCAGTTGGAGAAACTATGGCTACACCTTC. Protein sequence: CASSWRNYGYTF.

The CDR3 here is CASSGALSGGAVSDTQYF. Written as DNA, the CDR3 is TGTGCCAGCAGCGGAGCCCTAAGCGGGGGGGCCGTATCAGATACGCAGTATTTT. This chain uses TRBV9 with TRBJ2-3; 10 nucleotides agree with TRBD2. Losses at the gene ends were 3 bases for V and 4 bases for J; bases not matched to a gene: 14. The CDR3 sequence is 18 residues long. Germline V gives CDR1 SGDLS, CDR2 YYNGEE. The full variable domain, in which reference TRBV9 and TRBJ2-3 provide the parts outside the CDR3, is DSGVTQTPKHLITATGQRVTLRCSPRSGDLSVYWYQQSLDQGLQFLIQYYNGEERAKGNILERFSAQQFPDLHSELNLSSLELGDSALYFCASSGALSGGAVSDTQYFGPGTRLTVL.

CDR3 coding DNA: TGTGCCAGCAGCGCCGACAGGGCCGAAGTCGCAACTAATGAAAAACTGTTTTTT. This translates into CASSADRAEVATNEKLFF. The chain recombines TRBV27 with TRBJ1-4; 7 positions agree with TRBD1. CDR3 length: 18 amino acids. CDR1 MNHEY and CDR2 SMNVEV come from the germline V gene (reference sequence). V trimming: 6 bases; J trimming: 0 bases; junction bases outside the gene matches: 13.

V gene TRBV9 combines with J gene TRBJ2-2; 9 bases agree with TRBD1. The CDR3 consists of 16 residues. Germline lookup yields CDR1 SGDLS and CDR2 YYNGEE. The trim removed 0 bases at V and 4 bases at J, leaving 4 bases unmatched. This CDR3 is CASSVAGDRATGELFF. Written as DNA, the CDR3 is TGTGCCAGCAGCGTAGCAGGGGACAGGGCCACCGGGGAGCTGTTTTTT. The complete variable domain, with remaining parts taken from reference TRBV9 and TRBJ2-2, reads DSGVTQTPKHLITATGQRVTLRCSPRSGDLSVYWYQQSLDQGLQFLIQYYNGEERAKGNILERFSAQQFPDLHSELNLSSLELGDSALYFCASSVAGDRATGELFFGEGSRLTVL.

V usage is TRBV7-2 and J usage is TRBJ1-1; 7 bases are shared with TRBD1. J gave up 5 bases and V 5 bases, and 5 bases lay outside the gene matches. The CDR3 spans 13 residues. Germline loops: CDR1 SGHTA, CDR2 FQGNSA. CDR3 DNA: TGTGCCAGCAGCACGGGACAGTCGACTGAAGCTTTCTTT. Translating it yields CASSTGQSTEAFF.